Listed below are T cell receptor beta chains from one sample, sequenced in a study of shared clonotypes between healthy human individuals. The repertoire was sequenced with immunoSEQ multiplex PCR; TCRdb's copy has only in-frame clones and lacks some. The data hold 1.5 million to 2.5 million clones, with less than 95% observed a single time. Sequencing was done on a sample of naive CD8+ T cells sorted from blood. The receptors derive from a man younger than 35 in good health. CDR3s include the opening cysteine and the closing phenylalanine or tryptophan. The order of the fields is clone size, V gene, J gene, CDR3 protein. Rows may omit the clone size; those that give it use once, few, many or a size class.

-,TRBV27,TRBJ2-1,CASSLFGGNEQFF
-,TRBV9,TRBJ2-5,CASRGEEETQYF
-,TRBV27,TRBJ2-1,CASSSDVSSYNEQFF
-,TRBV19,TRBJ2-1,CASSIGTSGRVDDEQFF
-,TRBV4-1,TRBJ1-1,CASSQVGQGNTEAFF
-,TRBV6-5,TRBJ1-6,CASSDTGTNNSPLHF
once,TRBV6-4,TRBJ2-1,CASSPRGATYNEQFF
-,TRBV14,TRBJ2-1,CASSPSPGDYNEQFF
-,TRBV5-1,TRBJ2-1,CASSSGTGGINEQFF
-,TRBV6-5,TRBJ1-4,CASSLTVMNEKLFF
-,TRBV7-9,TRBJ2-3,CASSLRSGLTDTQYF
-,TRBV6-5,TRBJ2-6,CASSPDREGANVLTF
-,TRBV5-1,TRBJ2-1,CASSLQRVGDNEQFF
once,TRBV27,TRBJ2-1,CASSALASYNEQFF
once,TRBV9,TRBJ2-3,CASSVEGDYSVVDTQYF
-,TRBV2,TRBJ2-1,CASSESRDYNEQFF
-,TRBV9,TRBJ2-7,CASSVAGGGYEQYF
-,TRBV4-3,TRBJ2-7,CASSPARAYEQYF
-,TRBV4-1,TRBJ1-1,CASSQVGGMNTEAFF
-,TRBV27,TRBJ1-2,CASSPLTGGLGYTF
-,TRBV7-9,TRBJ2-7,CASSPLADPYEQYF
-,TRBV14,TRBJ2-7,CASSPWAQSDEQYF
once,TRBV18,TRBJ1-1,CASSTGPGSAFF
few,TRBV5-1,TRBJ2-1,CASSSNNEQFF
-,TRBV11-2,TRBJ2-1,CASTKSSGSDTYNEQFF
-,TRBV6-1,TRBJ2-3,CASMASRGEADTQYF
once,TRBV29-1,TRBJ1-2,CSVEMMGGFGYTF
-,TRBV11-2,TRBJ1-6,CASSPGYNSPLHF
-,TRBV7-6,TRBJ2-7,CASSSYAGQGPYEQYF
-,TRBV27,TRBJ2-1,CASSLSTGEAPNEQFF
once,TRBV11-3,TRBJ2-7,CASSLDGTGIYEQYF
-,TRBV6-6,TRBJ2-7,CASSYGGQAYEQYF
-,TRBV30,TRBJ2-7,CAWGRDGTYEQYF
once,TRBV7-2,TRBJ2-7,CASSIYRGRNYEQYF
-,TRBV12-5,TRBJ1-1,CASADLDRGITEAFF
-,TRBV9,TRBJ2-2,CASSRTGTPRTGELFF
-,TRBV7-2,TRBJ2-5,CASSLMAYQETQYF
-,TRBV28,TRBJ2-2,CASIKAENTGELFF
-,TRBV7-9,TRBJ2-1,CASRDDTGSSYNEQFF
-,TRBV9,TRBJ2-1,CASSNGAGRLGEQFF